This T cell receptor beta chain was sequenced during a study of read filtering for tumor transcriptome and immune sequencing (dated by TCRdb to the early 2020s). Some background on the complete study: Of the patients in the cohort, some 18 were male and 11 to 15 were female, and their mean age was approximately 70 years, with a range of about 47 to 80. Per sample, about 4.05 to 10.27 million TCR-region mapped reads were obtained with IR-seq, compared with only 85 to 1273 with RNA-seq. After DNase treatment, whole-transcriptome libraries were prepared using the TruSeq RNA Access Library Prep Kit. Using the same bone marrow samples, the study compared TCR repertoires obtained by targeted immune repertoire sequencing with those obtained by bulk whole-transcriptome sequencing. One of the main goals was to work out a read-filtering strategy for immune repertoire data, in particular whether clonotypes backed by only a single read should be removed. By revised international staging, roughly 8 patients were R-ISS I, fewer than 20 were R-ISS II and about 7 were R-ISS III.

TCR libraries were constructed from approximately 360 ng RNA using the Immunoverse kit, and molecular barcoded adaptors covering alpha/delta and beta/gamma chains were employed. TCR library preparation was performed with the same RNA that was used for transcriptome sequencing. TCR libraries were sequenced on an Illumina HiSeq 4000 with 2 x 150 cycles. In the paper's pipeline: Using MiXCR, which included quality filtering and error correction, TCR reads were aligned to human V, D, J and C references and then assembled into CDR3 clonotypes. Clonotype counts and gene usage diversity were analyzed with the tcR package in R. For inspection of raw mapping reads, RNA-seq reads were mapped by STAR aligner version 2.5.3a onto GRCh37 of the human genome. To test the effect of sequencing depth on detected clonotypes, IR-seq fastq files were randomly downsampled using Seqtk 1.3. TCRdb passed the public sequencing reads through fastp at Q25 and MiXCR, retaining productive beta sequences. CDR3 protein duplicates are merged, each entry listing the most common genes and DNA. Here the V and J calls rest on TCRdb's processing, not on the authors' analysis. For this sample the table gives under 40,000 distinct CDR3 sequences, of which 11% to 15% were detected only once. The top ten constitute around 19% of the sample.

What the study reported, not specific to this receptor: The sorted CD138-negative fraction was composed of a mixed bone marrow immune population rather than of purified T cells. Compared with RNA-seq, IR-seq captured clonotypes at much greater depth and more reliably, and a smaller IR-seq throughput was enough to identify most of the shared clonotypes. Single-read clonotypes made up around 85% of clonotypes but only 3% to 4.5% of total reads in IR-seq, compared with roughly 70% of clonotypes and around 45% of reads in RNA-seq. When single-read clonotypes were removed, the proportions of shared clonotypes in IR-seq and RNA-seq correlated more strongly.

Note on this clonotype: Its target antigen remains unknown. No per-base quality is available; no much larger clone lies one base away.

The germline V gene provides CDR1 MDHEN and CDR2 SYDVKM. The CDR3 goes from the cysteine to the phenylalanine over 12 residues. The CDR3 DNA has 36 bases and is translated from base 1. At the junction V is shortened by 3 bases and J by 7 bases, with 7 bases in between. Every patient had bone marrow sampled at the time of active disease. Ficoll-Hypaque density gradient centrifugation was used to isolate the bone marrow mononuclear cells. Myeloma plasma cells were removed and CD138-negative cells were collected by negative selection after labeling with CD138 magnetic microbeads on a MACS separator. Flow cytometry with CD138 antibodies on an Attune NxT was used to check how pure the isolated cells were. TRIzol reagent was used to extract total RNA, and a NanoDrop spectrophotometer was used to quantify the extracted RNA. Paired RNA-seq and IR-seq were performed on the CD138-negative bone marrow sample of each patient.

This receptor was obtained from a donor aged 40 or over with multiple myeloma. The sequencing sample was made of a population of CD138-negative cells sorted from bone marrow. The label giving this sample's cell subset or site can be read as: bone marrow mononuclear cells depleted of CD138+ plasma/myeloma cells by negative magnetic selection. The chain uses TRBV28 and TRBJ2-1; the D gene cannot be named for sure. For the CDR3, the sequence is CASSFLVNEQFF. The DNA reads TGTGCCAGCAGTTTCCTGGTAAATGAGCAGTTCTTC. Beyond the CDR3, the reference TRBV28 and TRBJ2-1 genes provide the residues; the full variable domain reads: DVKVTQSSRYLVKRTGEKVFLECVQDMDHENMFWYRQDPGLGLRLIYFSYDVKMKEKGDIPEGYSVSREKKERFSLILESASTNQTSMYLCASSFLVNEQFFGPGTRLTVL.